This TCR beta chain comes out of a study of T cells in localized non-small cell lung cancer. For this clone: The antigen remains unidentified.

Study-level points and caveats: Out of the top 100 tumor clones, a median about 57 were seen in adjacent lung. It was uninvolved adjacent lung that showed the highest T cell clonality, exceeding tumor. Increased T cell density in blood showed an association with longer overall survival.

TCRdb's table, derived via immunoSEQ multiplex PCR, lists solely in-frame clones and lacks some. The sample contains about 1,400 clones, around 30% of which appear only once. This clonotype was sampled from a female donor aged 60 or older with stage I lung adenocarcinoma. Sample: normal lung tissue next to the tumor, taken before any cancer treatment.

As DNA, the CDR3 is TGTGCCAGTAGTCCGATAATTATGAACACTGAAGCTTTCTTT. Translating it yields CASSPIIMNTEAFF. The rearrangement links TRBV19 to TRBJ1-1, with D hard to call. This CDR3 has 14 amino acids. V lost 5 bases and J lost 0, with 10 bases in between. Per the germline V gene, CDR1 is LNHDA and CDR2 is SQIVND (reference sequence).